These 20 T cell receptor beta chains were sequenced from one sample in a study of T cells after yellow fever vaccination. TCRdb processed the 5' RACE reads anew with MiXCR; each CDR3 protein has one entry. The sample contains a few hundred thousand distinct CDR3 sequences, about a sixth of which appear only once. The sample was PBMCs, taken 5 days after the first yellow fever vaccination. The receptors derive from a man younger than 35 who received the YFV17D yellow fever vaccine.

A note on this clonotype: Germline is not matched at one junction end, which may reflect a read error. The chain is built from TRBV7-2 and TRBJ2-3; D is unclear. CDR1 SGHTA and CDR2 FQGNSA come from the germline V gene. This CDR3 comprises 14 residues. The CDR3 sequence is CASSLVDRTDTQCF. The CDR3 coding sequence is TGTGCCAGCAGCTTAGTAGACCGCACAGATACGCAGTGTTTT.

The chain carries TRBV6-5 and TRBJ1-2; D call uncertain. The CDR3 is 15 residues long. V dropped 2 bases and J dropped 3 bases, with 13 bases sitting between them. CDR1 is MNHEY and CDR2 is SVGAGI in the germline V gene. The CDR3 sequence is CASSYNAELDYGYTF. CDR3 nucleotide sequence: TGTGCCAGCAGTTACAACGCCGAACTGGACTATGGCTACACCTTC.

This chain uses TRBV7-2 with TRBJ2-2; the D gene is possibly TRBD2 (7 bases). Germline V gives CDR1 SGHTA, CDR2 FQGNSA. This CDR3 is 14 amino acids long. The germline V and J ends were trimmed by 3 bases and 6 bases, with 11 bases remaining between them. The DNA of the CDR3 is TGTGCCAGCAGCTTTAGGGGGGGAGCCGGGGAGCTGTTTTTT. Translation: CASSFRGGAGELFF.

At least ten counts were recorded for this clonotype. The chain uses TRBV20-1 and TRBJ1-5; D is perhaps TRBD1 (6 bases). V shed 6 bases and J shed 6 bases, with 15 bases lying between them. Per the germline V gene, CDR1 is DFQATT and CDR2 is SNEGSKA (reference sequence). This CDR3 region has 13 residues. The CDR3 sequence is CSATTGIGQPQHF. The CDR3 region has the DNA TGCAGTGCAACTACAGGGATCGGTCAGCCCCAGCATTTT.

The chain employs TRBV20-1 and TRBJ2-5; D unresolved. CDR3 length: 12 amino acids. CDR1 DFQATT and CDR2 SNEGSKA come from the germline V gene (reference sequence). The V end was cut by 1 base, the J end by 5 bases, with 8 bases between. Here the CDR3 DNA reads TGCAGTGCTAGAGCGGGTCGGGAGACCCAGTACTTC. Protein: CSARAGRETQYF.

The chain recombines TRBV7-2 with TRBJ2-5; D may match TRBD1 or TRBD2 (5 bases each). The CDR3 length is 16 residues. With 2 bases removed from V and 0 bases from J, the gap between germline ends came to 13 bases. From germline, CDR1 is SGHTA and CDR2 FQGNSA. This CDR3 reads CASSLKGDPYQETQYF. CDR3 bases: TGTGCCAGCAGCTTAAAAGGGGACCCGTACCAAGAGACCCAGTACTTC.

This clonotype has ten or more counts. The gene calls are TRBV5-1 and TRBJ2-1, with 11 bases lining up with TRBD2. Trimming cost V 1 base and J 6 bases; bases outside gene matches: 0. CDR1 SGHRS and CDR2 YFSETQ come from the germline V gene. The CDR3 is made up of 14 amino acids. CDR3 region: CASSLTSGGNEQFF. In DNA, the CDR3 is TGCGCCAGCAGCTTGACTAGCGGGGGCAATGAGCAGTTCTTC.

The V gene is TRBV7-2, the J gene TRBJ2-3; D is unresolved. Trimming stripped 1 base from V and 6 bases from J, with 8 bases between. CDR3 length: 13 amino acids. Germline V lookup: CDR1 SGHTA, CDR2 FQGNSA. The CDR3 loop reads CASSLDPADTQYF. The CDR3, as DNA: TGTGCCAGCAGCTTAGACCCCGCGGATACGCAGTATTTT.

This chain uses TRBV4-3 with TRBJ2-3; 12 bases agree with TRBD2. The CDR3 sequence is 17 residues long. Germline CDR1 is LGHNA and CDR2 is YSLEER. Trimming at V came to 6 bases and at J to 2 bases, leaving 9 bases not matched to a gene. CDR3 nucleotides: TGCGCCAGCAGTGGCGGGACTAGCGGGTCGGTCACAGATACGCAGTATTTT. It encodes CASSGGTSGSVTDTQYF.

The rearrangement uses TRBV7-9 and TRBJ2-7, with D possibly being TRBD1 (5 bases). The CDR3 is made up of 15 amino acids. The ends were cut back, 4 bases at V and 2 bases at J, with 15 bases in the middle. Germline V gene sequence: CDR1 SEHNR, CDR2 FQNEAQ (reference sequence). The CDR3 bases are TGTGCCAGCAGCTCCCTGGTGCAGGGCACCTACGAGCAGTACTTC. It yields the protein CASSSLVQGTYEQYF.

The chain employs TRBV6-5 and TRBJ2-1; TRBD2 matches 7 bases. The junction had 8 bases not matched to a gene; V was cut back by 10 bases and J by 8 bases. The CDR3 loop spans 12 amino acids. Germline V gene sequence: CDR1 MNHEY, CDR2 SVGAGI. CDR3 nucleotide sequence: TGTGCCACCAGGGAGGGGCTCGATGAGCAGTTCTTC. Translated, it gives CATREGLDEQFF.

This clonotype has a single count. The V gene is TRBV3-1, the J gene TRBJ1-1; 7 positions agree with TRBD1. CDR3 length equals 12 residues. J lost 11 bases, V lost 4 bases, and 7 bases had no gene match. The germline gives CDR1 LGHDT, CDR2 YNNKEL (reference sequence). The CDR3 DNA reads as TGTGCCAGCAGCCTTGCAGGGGGGTTGGCTTTCTTT. Residues: CASSLAGGLAFF.

This clonotype appeared a few times. This chain links TRBV29-1 with TRBJ2-7; D possibly uses TRBD1 or TRBD2 (6 bases each). Trimming pared 6 bases from V and 0 bases from J, leaving 12 bases between. The CDR3 has 13 residues. From germline, CDR1 is SQVTM and CDR2 ANQGSEA. The CDR3 coding sequence is TGCAGCGTAGGAGGGGGGTCCTCCTACGAGCAGTACTTC. It is translated as CSVGGGSSYEQYF.

This clonotype has a count of ten or more. The chain couples TRBV10-3 to TRBJ1-1; perhaps TRBD1 as D (6 bases). V dropped 2 bases and J dropped 4 bases, with 14 bases sitting between them. CDR3 size: 15 residues. CDR1 and CDR2 from the germline V gene are ENHRY and SYGVKD. The CDR3 protein is CAISERAGETTEAFF. CDR3 DNA: TGTGCCATCAGTGAGAGGGCAGGGGAGACCACTGAAGCTTTCTTT.

This clonotype was counted many times. The chain joins TRBV7-9 to TRBJ2-5, with D perhaps given as TRBD1 or TRBD2 (5 bases each). Per germline, CDR1 SEHNR and CDR2 FQNEAQ (reference sequence). Trimming shortened V by 3 bases and J by 2 bases, and 10 bases separated the two germline ends. The CDR3 contains 14 residues. The CDR3 nucleotides read TGTGCCAGCAGCTTCGGGACGGTTCAAGAGACCCAGTACTTC. This codes for CASSFGTVQETQYF.

The chain links TRBV12-3 or TRBV12-4 to TRBJ2-1, with D perhaps TRBD2 (7 bases). There are 15 residues in the CDR3. V gave up 3 bases and J gave up 4 bases, with 13 bases separating them. The CDR3: CASSFWGGEYNEQFF. The CDR3, as DNA: TGTGCCAGCAGTTTTTGGGGGGGCGAGTACAATGAGCAGTTCTTC.

The rearrangement links TRBV6-2 or TRBV6-3 to TRBJ2-1; maybe TRBD1 (5 bases). V lost 6 bases, J lost 7 bases, and 13 bases lay in between. The CDR3 is 13 residues long. Looked up from germline, CDR1 is MNHEY and CDR2 is SVGEGT. The CDR3 region has the DNA TGTGCCAGCAGCTACAGACAGTTTAATGAGCAGTTCTTC. It is translated as CASSYRQFNEQFF.

The CDR3: CASSEELNSPLHF. CDR3 sequence (DNA): TGTGCCAGCAGCGAAGAGTTAAATTCACCCCTCCACTTT. The chain uses TRBV9 and TRBJ1-6; D gene unclear. The germline V gene has CDR1 SGDLS and CDR2 YYNGEE. CDR3 length: 13 amino acids. V lost 3 bases to trimming and J lost 7 bases, with 8 bases between them.

The genes are TRBV3-1 and TRBJ1-2; D may be TRBD1 (5 bases). V was shortened by 4 bases and J by 6 bases, with 18 bases between the two germline ends. The CDR3 is 15 amino acids. Germline loops: CDR1 LGHDT, CDR2 YNNKEL (reference sequence). The CDR3 coding sequence is TGTGCCAGCAGCCCTGGGGGTGCCCTTCAGCATGGCTACACCTTC. Protein sequence: CASSPGGALQHGYTF.

The chain is built from TRBV20-1 and TRBJ2-3, with 9 bases matching TRBD2. The CDR3 extends over 15 amino acids. With V trimmed by 3 bases and J by 6 bases, 10 bases remained unmatched. Germline values: CDR1 DFQATT, CDR2 SNEGSKA (reference sequence). This CDR3 is CSASPAGGMWDTQYF. The DNA of the CDR3 is TGCAGTGCTAGTCCAGCGGGGGGCATGTGGGATACGCAGTATTTT.